This record covers a single TCR beta chain. Its antigen is still unknown. Genomic DNA provided the template from which TCR beta VDJ and CDR3 profiles were obtained. Each CDR3 protein gets one entry after TCRdb re-called the reads with MiXCR. In the table there are some 410,000 distinct CDR3 sequences, 65% to 75% of which are singletons. These data belong to a study of CD8+CD57+ T cells in acquired aplastic anemia. At the level of the study: Sorted cells (CD4+ and CD8+) yielded DNA amounts that averaged around 3.5 ug. CD4+ cells from healthy donors averaged roughly 9.9 million reads.

Trimming cost V 0 bases and J 18 bases, with 15 bases left between them. Germline CDR1 and CDR2: LNHNV and YYDKDF (reference sequence). The CDR3 is 13 amino acids. Study outcomes and limitations: Researchers report that about 28 CD8+ CDR3 sequences appeared in both patients and controls. CD8+ Simpson's diversity in patients was not significantly different from that in controls.

This sequence was found in a human donor in good health, serving as a control. Sequenced input: sorted CD4+, CD8+, or CD8+CD57+ T cells (not recorded which) from PBMCs. The chain couples TRBV15 to TRBJ1-6; unclear D gene. DNA of the CDR3: TGTGCCACCAGCAGAGATTTCAATTCACCGCACCACTTT. This sequence encodes CATSRDFNSPHHF.